The 32 T cell receptor beta chains below were found in one sample sequenced in a study of technical replicates of blood from several donors. Generated by immunoSEQ multiplex PCR, the TCRdb table keeps only in-frame clones and is missing some. The sample holds approximately 87,000 clones, 85% to 95% seen once. Sequencing was performed on T cells isolated from PBMCs. Receptor source: a human donor in good health.

This chain links TRBV7-9 with TRBJ1-1; 7 bases match TRBD1. J gave up 2 bases and V 11 bases, and 8 bases lay outside the gene matches. This CDR3 spans 13 amino acids. Germline V gives CDR1 SEHNR, CDR2 FQNEAQ (reference sequence). The CDR3 protein is CAVARTGNTEAFF. The DNA of the CDR3 is TGTGCCGTTGCAAGGACAGGAAACACTGAAGCTTTCTTT.

The rearrangement uses TRBV7-9 and TRBJ2-7; 7 nucleotides align to TRBD1. The CDR3 contains 14 residues. CDR1 SEHNR and CDR2 FQNEAQ come from the germline V gene (reference sequence). The junction had 8 bases not matched to a gene; V was cut back by 5 bases and J by 4 bases. DNA for the CDR3: TGTGCCAGCAGCCCTGACAGGGTCCCTTACGAGCAGTACTTC. Translation gives CASSPDRVPYEQYF.

V usage is TRBV25-1 and J usage is TRBJ1-1; perhaps TRBD1 as D (6 bases). Germline V CDR1 and CDR2: MGHDK, SYGVNS. Trimming pared 2 bases from V and 4 bases from J, leaving 11 bases between. The CDR3 contains 14 residues. CDR3 DNA sequence: TGTGCCAGCAGTGAAACAGGGATGAGCACTGAAGCTTTCTTT. It specifies CASSETGMSTEAFF. Using reference TRBV25-1 and TRBJ1-1 for the parts outside the CDR3, the full variable domain is EADIYQTPRYLVIGTGKKITLECSQTMGHDKMYWYQQDPGMELHLIHYSYGVNSTEKGDLSSESTVSRIRTEHFPLTLESARPSHTSQYLCASSETGMSTEAFFGQGTRLTVV.

The J gene is TRBJ1-2, the V gene TRBV28; no firm D call. This CDR3 has 12 amino acids. Germline V gene data show CDR1 as MDHEN and CDR2 as SYDVKM. Trimming took 10 bases from V and 4 from J, leaving 13 bases between them. CDR3 residues: CATRVTSYGYTF. The CDR3 DNA follows: TGTGCCACCAGAGTAACTTCCTATGGCTACACCTTC.

V usage is TRBV27 and J usage is TRBJ1-5, with TRBD1 matching 7 bases. Losses at the gene ends were 6 bases for V and 4 bases for J; bases not matched to a gene: 15. This CDR3 is 17 amino acids long. Looked up from germline, CDR1 is MNHEY and CDR2 is SMNVEV (reference sequence). The CDR3 DNA is TGTGCCAGCAGCCTATTAGGGGGCTCCTCGGCGAATCAGCCCCAGCATTTT. It codes for CASSLLGGSSANQPQHF.

This clone has only one observation. The chain couples TRBV27 to TRBJ2-7; 8 nucleotides agree with TRBD1. Germline-derived CDR1 and CDR2 are MNHEY and SMNVEV (reference sequence). The V gene end was trimmed by 5 bases and the J gene end by 7 bases; junction bases not matched to a gene: 16. There are 16 residues in the CDR3. This CDR3 is CASSVGPGQGNVEQYF. DNA for the CDR3: TGTGCCAGCAGTGTAGGCCCAGGACAGGGAAATGTGGAGCAGTACTTC.

This chain joins TRBV5-4 and TRBJ1-2, with 10 bases lining up with TRBD1. This CDR3 comprises 14 residues. The trim removed 4 bases at V and 8 bases at J, leaving 8 bases unmatched. The germline CDR1 and CDR2 sequences are SGHNT and YYREEE (reference sequence). CDR3 bases: TGTGCCAGCAGCCTTCTCGACAGGGGGCGAGGCTACACCTTC. Translated: CASSLLDRGRGYTF.

This chain links TRBV19 with TRBJ1-5; the match to TRBD1 covers 10 bases. CDR3 length equals 17 residues. Germline V CDR1 and CDR2: LNHDA, SQIVND (reference sequence). The J segment lost 2 bases and the V segment lost 4 bases, leaving 8 bases of the junction unmatched. Here the CDR3 reads CASSTRDRGKGNQPQHF. The CDR3 DNA reads as TGTGCCAGTAGTACGAGGGACAGGGGAAAGGGCAATCAGCCCCAGCATTTT.

This chain links TRBV5-4 with TRBJ2-3; TRBD2 agrees at 8 bases. This CDR3 contains 16 residues. The V segment lost 2 bases and the J segment 2 bases; nucleotides outside the gene matches: 7. The germline V gene encodes CDR1 SGHNT and CDR2 YYREEE (reference sequence). This CDR3 is CASSFRTSGSTDTQYF. DNA for the CDR3: TGTGCCAGCAGCTTTCGTACTAGCGGATCCACAGATACGCAGTATTTT. The whole variable domain, remainder taken from reference TRBV5-4 and TRBJ2-3, is ETGVTQSPTHLIKTRGQQVTLRCSSQSGHNTVSWYQQALGQGPQFIFQYYREEENGRGNFPPRFSGLQFPNYSSELNVNALELDDSALYLCASSFRTSGSTDTQYFGPGTRLTVL.

The V and J genes are TRBV6-1 and TRBJ1-1; weak D call: TRBD1 (6 bases). Trimming left V 3 bases short and J 5 bases short, with 16 bases between. This CDR3 region has 15 residues. CDR1 is MNHNS, CDR2 SASEGT, per germline. As DNA, the CDR3 is TGTGCCAGCAGTGAGCCCAGGGGAGGGCTTACTGAAGCTTTCTTT. This sequence encodes CASSEPRGGLTEAFF.

The V gene is TRBV7-2, the J gene TRBJ2-7; 8 bases fit TRBD2. V lost 7 bases and J lost 5; bases outside the gene matches: 13. Germline CDR1 reads SGHTA; CDR2 reads FQGNSA. The CDR3 is 15 amino acids. DNA of the CDR3: TGTGCCAGCACCTCGCCCGGGACTAGGGCCCACGAGCAGTACTTC. Its protein is CASTSPGTRAHEQYF.

This sequence joins TRBV7-9 and TRBJ2-1, with 13 bases aligning to TRBD2. CDR3 length: 17 amino acids. Germline CDR1 reads SEHNR; CDR2 reads FQNEAQ (reference sequence). Losses at the gene ends were 1 base for V and 7 bases for J; bases not matched to a gene: 7. CDR3 sequence: CASSLGGLAGRLNEQFF. Written as DNA, the CDR3 is TGTGCCAGCAGCTTAGGGGGACTAGCGGGACGTTTGAATGAGCAGTTCTTC.

V usage is TRBV11-2 and J usage is TRBJ2-1, with TRBD1 as a possible D gene (6 bases). The CDR3 is 16 residues long. The germline V gene has CDR1 SGHAT and CDR2 FQNNGV. Trimming cost V 1 base and J 0 bases, with 10 bases left between them. The CDR3 reads CASSLVTGSSYNEQFF. Here the CDR3 DNA reads TGTGCCAGCAGCTTAGTAACAGGGAGCTCCTACAATGAGCAGTTCTTC.

This rearrangement joins TRBV27 to TRBJ1-2; TRBD1 matches 7 bases. V dropped 4 bases and J dropped 2; count of bases not matched to a gene: 1. Germline CDR1 MNHEY, CDR2 SMNVEV (reference sequence). The CDR3 totals 13 residues. The CDR3 coding sequence is TGTGCCAGCAGTTCAGGGGGAAACTATGGCTACACCTTC. Its protein product is CASSSGGNYGYTF.

This sequence joins TRBV11-2 and TRBJ2-1; possibly TRBD1 for D (6 bases). Germline CDR1 reads SGHAT; CDR2 reads FQNNGV. The germline V and J ends were trimmed by 0 bases and 9 bases, with 24 bases remaining between them. This CDR3 contains 18 residues. The CDR3 loop is CASSLDLGTIMFGGEQFF. Written as DNA, the CDR3 is TGTGCCAGCAGCTTAGACTTGGGGACAATAATGTTCGGAGGTGAGCAGTTCTTC.

V and J are TRBV5-6 and TRBJ2-3; 9 bases align to TRBD1. Trimming took 0 bases from V and 5 from J; bases not matched to a gene: 4. This CDR3 has 15 amino acids. Germline-derived CDR1 and CDR2 are SGHDT and YYEEEE. The CDR3 region is CASSLDRGLKDTQYF. CDR3 sequence (DNA): TGTGCCAGCAGCTTGGACAGGGGGCTCAAAGATACGCAGTATTTT.

This chain links TRBV4-1 with TRBJ1-5; D may be TRBD1 (6 bases). V was shortened by 4 bases and J by 0 bases, with 10 bases between the two germline ends. Germline V lookup: CDR1 MGHRA, CDR2 YSYEKL. The CDR3 contains 15 residues. The CDR3 sequence: CASSPGQLSNQPQHF. The DNA of the CDR3 is TGCGCCAGCAGCCCCGGACAGCTTAGCAATCAGCCCCAGCATTTT.

The chain uses TRBV11-2 and TRBJ1-4; the D gene is possibly TRBD1 (6 bases). The V gene lost 2 bases and the J gene lost 5 bases, with 9 bases spanning the gap. The CDR3 covers 14 residues. Germline CDR1 is SGHAT and CDR2 is FQNNGV. The CDR3: CASSLYRENEKLFF. DNA for the CDR3: TGTGCCAGCAGCTTATACAGGGAGAATGAAAAACTGTTTTTT.

This clone was counted only a few times. The chain joins TRBV28 to TRBJ1-5, with a weak D call TRBD1 (5 bases). Trimming left V 1 base short and J 6 bases short, with 10 bases between. This CDR3 is built from 14 residues. Per the germline V gene, CDR1 is MDHEN and CDR2 is SYDVKM. The CDR3 region is CASSLSWGGQPQHF. The CDR3 coding sequence is TGTGCCAGCAGTTTATCGTGGGGGGGTCAGCCCCAGCATTTT.

As for this clone: Other DNA sequences in the same sample also yield this CDR3. The V gene is TRBV4-3, the J gene TRBJ2-1, with D unclear. The CDR3 covers 14 residues. Germline V gives CDR1 LGHNA, CDR2 YSLEER. V shed 1 base and J shed 4 bases, with 8 bases lying between them. CDR3 loop: CASSQGLAYNEQFF. CDR3 DNA sequence: TGCGCCAGCAGCCAAGGACTTGCATACAATGAGCAGTTCTTC.

The chain has TRBV4-3 and TRBJ2-1; D is perhaps TRBD1 (6 bases). Trimming left V 3 bases short and J 7 bases short, with 19 bases between. Looked up from germline, CDR1 is LGHNA and CDR2 is YSLEER. This CDR3 has 16 amino acids. CDR3 residues: CASSQAPGVVVNEQFF. In DNA form, the CDR3 reads TGCGCCAGCAGCCAGGCGCCAGGGGTGGTTGTGAATGAGCAGTTCTTC.

The V call is TRBV2, the J call TRBJ1-2, with D unclear. V was shortened by 4 bases and J by 4 bases, with 13 bases between the two germline ends. There are 14 residues in the CDR3. Germline assignment: CDR1 SNHLY and CDR2 FYNNEI. The CDR3 DNA follows: TGTGCCAGCAGTGTTCAGGCCGGGATCTATGGCTACACCTTC. This codes for CASSVQAGIYGYTF.

V gene TRBV6-4 combines with J gene TRBJ1-1, with 7 positions matching TRBD1. The length of the CDR3 is 13 residues. Germline V CDR1 and CDR2: MRHNA, SNTAGT. The ends lost 5 bases at V and 1 base at J; junction bases unmatched: 1. The DNA of the CDR3 is TGTGCCAGCAGTAGGACAGGGAACACTGAAGCTTTCTTT. Protein: CASSRTGNTEAFF.

The chain has TRBV4-3 and TRBJ2-1; 9 bases align to TRBD2. Germline CDR1 and CDR2: LGHNA and YSLEER. V dropped 3 bases and J dropped 0; count of bases not matched to a gene: 9. CDR3 length equals 18 residues. The CDR3 sequence: CASSQDATSGFSYNEQFF. The CDR3, as DNA: TGCGCCAGCAGCCAGGATGCGACTAGCGGATTCTCCTACAATGAGCAGTTCTTC.

The V call is TRBV19, the J call TRBJ2-7; D is possibly TRBD2 (6 bases). V lost 5 bases, J lost 4 bases, and 12 bases lay in between. CDR1 and CDR2 from the germline V gene are LNHDA and SQIVND (reference sequence). This CDR3 comprises 13 residues. In DNA, the CDR3 is TGTGCCAGTAGTCCCTCGGGAGTGTACGAGCAGTACTTC. Translated: CASSPSGVYEQYF.

V is TRBV28 and J is TRBJ2-1; unclear D gene. V lost 3 bases to trimming and J lost 8 bases, with 14 bases between them. Per germline, CDR1 MDHEN and CDR2 SYDVKM. The CDR3 is made up of 14 amino acids. CDR3 amino acids: CASSLHRGFDEQFF. The DNA of the CDR3 is TGTGCCAGCAGTTTGCACCGAGGTTTTGATGAGCAGTTCTTC.

CDR3 nucleotide sequence: TGTGCCAGCAGCTCGACTCCCGCCCTTGAAGCTTTCTTT. This translates into CASSSTPALEAFF. This rearrangement joins TRBV28 to TRBJ1-1; D not resolved. V was trimmed by 6 bases and J by 7 bases, leaving 15 bases between them. Germline V gene data show CDR1 as MDHEN and CDR2 as SYDVKM. The CDR3 has 13 residues.

The rearrangement links TRBV9 to TRBJ2-7; TRBD2 aligns across 7 bases. The CDR3 has 15 residues. Looked up from germline, CDR1 is SGDLS and CDR2 is YYNGEE. The junction had 6 bases not matched to a gene; V was cut back by 0 bases and J by 3 bases. The CDR3 DNA reads as TGTGCCAGCAGCGTAGGTGCTAGCGGATTCTACGAGCAGTACTTC. Translating gives CASSVGASGFYEQYF.

The chain couples TRBV28 to TRBJ2-7; D might be TRBD2 (5 bases). Trimming removed 2 bases at V and 2 bases at J, with 7 bases between. The CDR3 runs to 13 residues. The germline CDR1 and CDR2 sequences are MDHEN and SYDVKM. The CDR3 bases are TGTGCCAGCAGTTTAGGCGGGCCCTACGAGCAGTACTTC. Amino acids: CASSLGGPYEQYF.

The gene calls are TRBV4-2 and TRBJ2-7, with D hard to call. Germline CDR1 and CDR2: LGHNA and YNFKEQ. The V and J ends lost 0 bases and 0 bases respectively, with 9 bases between them. This CDR3 is built from 15 residues. The CDR3 coding sequence is TGTGCCAGCAGCCAAGATTCGAGGAGCTCCTACGAGCAGTACTTC. Its protein product is CASSQDSRSSYEQYF.

The chain has TRBV5-8 and TRBJ2-1, with D possibly matching TRBD2 (6 bases). V lost 2 bases and J lost 4, with 16 bases in between. The germline V gene encodes CDR1 SGHTS and CDR2 YDEGEE. This CDR3 contains 16 residues. CDR3 nucleotide sequence: TGTGCCAGCAGCTTCGGTCTACGGCTAGCGTACAATGAGCAGTTCTTC. Protein product: CASSFGLRLAYNEQFF.

V gene TRBV6-5 combines with J gene TRBJ2-7, with D unresolved. This CDR3 contains 14 residues. The germline V gene has CDR1 MNHEY and CDR2 SVGAGI. V dropped 0 bases and J dropped 3 bases, with 9 bases sitting between them. CDR3 bases: TGTGCCAGCAGTTACTCGGTACATGGCTACGAGCAGTACTTC. The encoded protein is CASSYSVHGYEQYF.